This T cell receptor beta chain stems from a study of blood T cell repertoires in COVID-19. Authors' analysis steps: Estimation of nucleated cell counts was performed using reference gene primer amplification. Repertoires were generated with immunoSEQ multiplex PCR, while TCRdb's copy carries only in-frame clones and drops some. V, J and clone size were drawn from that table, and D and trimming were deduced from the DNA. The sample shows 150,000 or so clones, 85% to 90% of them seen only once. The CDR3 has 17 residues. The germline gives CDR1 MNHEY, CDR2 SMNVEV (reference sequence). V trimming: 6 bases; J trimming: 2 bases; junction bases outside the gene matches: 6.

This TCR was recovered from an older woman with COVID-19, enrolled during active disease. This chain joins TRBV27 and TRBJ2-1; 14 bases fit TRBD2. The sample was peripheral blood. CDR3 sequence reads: CASSRGLAGGAYNEQFF. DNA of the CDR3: TGTGCCAGCAGCCGCGGACTAGCGGGGGGAGCCTACAATGAGCAGTTCTTC.